Included here is one T cell receptor beta chain sequence, with context. Its antigen is unidentified. The sample belongs to a study of cytomegalovirus exposure and HLA in healthy donors. The study, taken as a whole, reports: Later on, a genetic analysis was performed. It linked a missense variant in DCLRE1C with V- and J-gene trimming of TCR beta. When the data were analyzed later, several of the most significant clusters appeared to be linked to common viral pathogens.

The PCR made use of 60 Vbeta and 13 Jbeta primers. Generated by immunoSEQ multiplex PCR, the TCRdb table keeps only in-frame clones and is missing some. This sample has about 160,000 clones, with 60% to 80% found just once. Germline trimming cut 2 bases from V and 10 bases from J; bases unmatched to any gene: 12. The CDR3 extends over 17 amino acids. Germline V lookup: CDR1 SGHDT, CDR2 YYEEEE. This receptor was identified in a woman aged 25 to 39 in good health and CMV-seronegative. The chain is built from TRBV5-6 and TRBJ1-6, with 10 bases aligning to TRBD1. The source material was PBMCs. CDR3 bases: TGTGCCAGCAGCTTCGGGGACAGGGGAGTTTTCTACTCACCCCTCCACTTT. It translates to CASSFGDRGVFYSPLHF.